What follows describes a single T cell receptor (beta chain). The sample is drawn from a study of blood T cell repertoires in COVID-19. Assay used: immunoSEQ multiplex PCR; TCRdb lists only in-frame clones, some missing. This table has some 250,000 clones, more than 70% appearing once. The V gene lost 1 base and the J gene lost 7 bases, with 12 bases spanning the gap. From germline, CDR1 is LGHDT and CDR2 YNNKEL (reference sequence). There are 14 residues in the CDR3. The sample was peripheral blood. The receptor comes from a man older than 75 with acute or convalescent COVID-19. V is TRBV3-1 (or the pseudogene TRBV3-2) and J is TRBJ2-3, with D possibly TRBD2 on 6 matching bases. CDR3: CASSQVMRGNTQYF. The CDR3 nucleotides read TGTGCCAGCAGCCAAGTCATGCGGGGAAATACGCAGTATTTT.